These T cell receptor beta chains were read from a single sample in a study of T cell changes during pregnancy in multiple sclerosis. Clones were read by immunoSEQ multiplex PCR, and TCRdb kept only the in-frame ones, dropping some. The sample consists of about 40,000 clones, approximately 94% of them appearing once. The sample in question was peripheral blood, obtained in the third trimester of pregnancy. The receptors here all came from a female donor with multiple sclerosis, enrolled in a pregnancy study. CDR3s include the opening cysteine and the closing phenylalanine or tryptophan. Fields, in order: J gene, D gene, V gene, clone size, CDR3 DNA, CDR3 protein. A D gene is named only where the DNA matches it firmly. Expanded clones get a size class; other rows say once, few or many, or leave the size out.

j_gene: TRBJ1-5; d_gene: TRBD1; v_gene: TRBV5-5; abundance: NA; CDR3nt: TGTGCCAGCAGCTTCGGACAGGGGGCAGGTAGCAATCAGCCCCAGCATTTT; CDR3aa: CASSFGQGAGSNQPQHF
j_gene: TRBJ2-2; d_gene: NA; v_gene: TRBV7-3; abundance: NA; CDR3nt: TGTGCCAGCAGCTCCGGGAGAGGCACCGGGGAGCTGTTTTTT; CDR3aa: CASSSGRGTGELFF
j_gene: TRBJ2-7; d_gene: NA; v_gene: TRBV6-5; abundance: NA; CDR3nt: TGTGCCAGCAGCTTGCAGGGTAGACCCTACGAGCAGTACTTC; CDR3aa: CASSLQGRPYEQYF
j_gene: TRBJ1-6; d_gene: NA; v_gene: TRBV19; abundance: NA; CDR3nt: TGTGCCAGTAGTATGGCGGGAAATTCACCCCTCCACTTT; CDR3aa: CASSMAGNSPLHF
j_gene: TRBJ2-2; d_gene: TRBD1; v_gene: TRBV6-5; abundance: NA; CDR3nt: TGTGCCAGCAGTTCCGGGACAGGGATAACCGGGGAGCTGTTTTTT; CDR3aa: CASSSGTGITGELFF
j_gene: TRBJ1-5; d_gene: NA; v_gene: TRBV5-5; abundance: once; CDR3nt: TGTGCCAGCAGCTTGGGGGGGGGAGAGCTTCAGCCCCAGCATTTT; CDR3aa: CASSLGGGELQPQHF
j_gene: TRBJ2-3; d_gene: TRBD2; v_gene: TRBV7-2; abundance: NA; CDR3nt: TGTGCCAGCAGCTTAAGTGGACTAGCGCTTAGCACAGATACGCAGTATTTT; CDR3aa: CASSLSGLALSTDTQYF
j_gene: TRBJ2-5; d_gene: TRBD2; v_gene: TRBV7-2; abundance: NA; CDR3nt: TGTGCCAGCAGCAGAGCGGGGGGGTTGGAGACCCAGTACTTC; CDR3aa: CASSRAGGLETQYF
j_gene: TRBJ2-7; d_gene: NA; v_gene: TRBV21-1; abundance: NA; CDR3nt: TGTGCCAGCAGCAAAGCGTTCAACCGACGGGGGGCCTACGAGCAGTACTTC; CDR3aa: CASSKAFNRRGAYEQYF
j_gene: TRBJ2-1; d_gene: TRBD2; v_gene: TRBV6-5; abundance: once; CDR3nt: TGTGCCAGCAGAGCGGGAGGGCCCTACAATGAGCAGTTCTTC; CDR3aa: CASRAGGPYNEQFF
j_gene: TRBJ2-7; d_gene: NA; v_gene: TRBV28; abundance: NA; CDR3nt: TGTGCCAGCAGTCTCACGACGGGCTACGAGCAGTACTTC; CDR3aa: CASSLTTGYEQYF
j_gene: TRBJ1-6; d_gene: TRBD1; v_gene: TRBV5-1; abundance: NA; CDR3nt: TGCGCCAGCAGCTTGGGACCACAGGGGATCAACTCACCCCTCCACTTT; CDR3aa: CASSLGPQGINSPLHF
j_gene: TRBJ2-7; d_gene: NA; v_gene: TRBV5-6; abundance: NA; CDR3nt: TGTGCCAGCAGCACCGACTACCACGAGCAGTACTTC; CDR3aa: CASSTDYHEQYF
j_gene: TRBJ1-4; d_gene: NA; v_gene: TRBV7-2; abundance: NA; CDR3nt: TGTGCCAGCGCACAGGGTCCGGAGAAACTGTTTTTT; CDR3aa: CASAQGPEKLFF
j_gene: TRBJ1-4; d_gene: NA; v_gene: TRBV5-5; abundance: NA; CDR3nt: TGTGCCAGCAGCTTGAACGGGATAAATGAAAAACTGTTTTTT; CDR3aa: CASSLNGINEKLFF
j_gene: TRBJ1-1; d_gene: NA; v_gene: TRBV19; abundance: NA; CDR3nt: TGTGCCAGTAGTATGTCGCAGGAGAACACTGAAGCTTTCTTT; CDR3aa: CASSMSQENTEAFF
j_gene: TRBJ2-7; d_gene: NA; v_gene: TRBV7-2; abundance: NA; CDR3nt: TGTGCCAGCAGCTTAATAGCGGAATTATCCTACGAGCAGTACTTC; CDR3aa: CASSLIAELSYEQYF
j_gene: TRBJ2-3; d_gene: TRBD2; v_gene: TRBV30; abundance: NA; CDR3nt: TGTGCCTGGAGCTACGTGATGGCGGGAGGGCCAGATACGCAGTATTTT; CDR3aa: CAWSYVMAGGPDTQYF
j_gene: TRBJ1-2; d_gene: TRBD1; v_gene: TRBV6-1; abundance: NA; CDR3nt: TGTGCCAGCAGTGCTATAATCTGGGACAGGGCGCATTTTTACTATGGCTACACCTTC; CDR3aa: CASSAIIWDRAHFYYGYTF
j_gene: TRBJ1-2; d_gene: NA; v_gene: TRBV6-5; abundance: NA; CDR3nt: TGTGCCAGCTGGAGGGTTCGTGGCTATGGCTACACCTTC; CDR3aa: CASWRVRGYGYTF
j_gene: TRBJ2-2; d_gene: TRBD2; v_gene: TRBV6-4; abundance: NA; CDR3nt: TGTGCCAGCAGTGACAGCGGGGGGGCCGGGGAGCTGTTTTTT; CDR3aa: CASSDSGGAGELFF
j_gene: TRBJ2-3; d_gene: NA; v_gene: TRBV29-1; abundance: NA; CDR3nt: TGCAGCGTTGTCGGCAGGGGAATAGCAGATACGCAGTATTTT; CDR3aa: CSVVGRGIADTQYF
j_gene: TRBJ1-5; d_gene: NA; v_gene: TRBV5-1; abundance: NA; CDR3nt: TGCGCCAGCAGCTTGGCCGGCGGGAGCAATCAGCCCCAGCATTTT; CDR3aa: CASSLAGGSNQPQHF
j_gene: TRBJ2-2; d_gene: NA; v_gene: TRBV28; abundance: NA; CDR3nt: TGTGCCAGCAGTTCTTTGAGACGGGTCACCGGGGAGCTGTTTTTT; CDR3aa: CASSSLRRVTGELFF
j_gene: TRBJ1-3; d_gene: TRBD1; v_gene: TRBV7-9; abundance: NA; CDR3nt: TGTGCCAGCAGCTTCGCAGGGGGCTCCGGAAACACCATATATTTT; CDR3aa: CASSFAGGSGNTIYF
j_gene: TRBJ1-1; d_gene: NA; v_gene: TRBV10-3; abundance: NA; CDR3nt: TGTGCCATCAGAGGGACCGGACAGCCCCTTGAAGCTTTCTTT; CDR3aa: CAIRGTGQPLEAFF
j_gene: TRBJ1-1; d_gene: NA; v_gene: TRBV19; abundance: NA; CDR3nt: TGTGCCAGTAGTAGGGGAACAGGGTTCTTCACTGAAGCTTTCTTT; CDR3aa: CASSRGTGFFTEAFF
j_gene: TRBJ2-5; d_gene: NA; v_gene: TRBV5-4; abundance: NA; CDR3nt: TGTGCCAGCAGCTTGGAACGAGTTGGGGGCCGGGAGACCCAGTACTTC; CDR3aa: CASSLERVGGRETQYF
j_gene: TRBJ2-1; d_gene: TRBD2; v_gene: TRBV28; abundance: NA; CDR3nt: TGTGCCAGCAGGCCAGGGCTGCTAGCGGACCGTTACAATGAGCAGTTCTTC; CDR3aa: CASRPGLLADRYNEQFF
j_gene: TRBJ2-7; d_gene: NA; v_gene: TRBV5-5; abundance: NA; CDR3nt: TGTGCCAGCAGCTTGGAGGCAGGGGCCAATTACGAGCAGTACTTC; CDR3aa: CASSLEAGANYEQYF
j_gene: TRBJ1-4; d_gene: TRBD1; v_gene: TRBV6-6; abundance: NA; CDR3nt: TGTGCCAGCAGTTACTCGACAGGGGGTGGCGGAAAACTGTTTTTT; CDR3aa: CASSYSTGGGGKLFF
j_gene: TRBJ2-3; d_gene: TRBD1; v_gene: TRBV4-1; abundance: once; CDR3nt: TGCGCCAGCAGCCAAGATGGGGGACAGGGCACAGATACGCAGTATTTT; CDR3aa: CASSQDGGQGTDTQYF
j_gene: TRBJ1-5; d_gene: NA; v_gene: TRBV6-6; abundance: NA; CDR3nt: TGTGCCAGCACCTCTCCAGGTAGCAATCAGCCCCAGCATTTT; CDR3aa: CASTSPGSNQPQHF
j_gene: TRBJ2-7; d_gene: TRBD1; v_gene: TRBV4-3; abundance: NA; CDR3nt: TGCGCCAGCAGCCAAGAAGGCCCAGGGGGCGAATTTCGCGAGCAGTACTTC; CDR3aa: CASSQEGPGGEFREQYF
j_gene: TRBJ1-4; d_gene: TRBD1; v_gene: TRBV7-9; abundance: NA; CDR3nt: TGTGCCAGCAGCTCCTGGACAGGGCGGGGTGAAAAACTGTTTTTT; CDR3aa: CASSSWTGRGEKLFF
j_gene: TRBJ1-6; d_gene: NA; v_gene: TRBV5-5; abundance: NA; CDR3nt: TGTGCCAGCAGCTTGGAAGGGGGTAATTCACCCCTCCACTTT; CDR3aa: CASSLEGGNSPLHF
j_gene: TRBJ1-4; d_gene: NA; v_gene: TRBV5-4; abundance: NA; CDR3nt: TGTGCCAGCAGCTCCGGAGCAACTAATGAAAAACTGTTTTTT; CDR3aa: CASSSGATNEKLFF
j_gene: TRBJ1-2; d_gene: NA; v_gene: TRBV5-5; abundance: NA; CDR3nt: TGTGCCAGCAGCTATACTACAGGCTATGGCTACACCTTC; CDR3aa: CASSYTTGYGYTF
j_gene: TRBJ2-5; d_gene: TRBD1; v_gene: TRBV5-4; abundance: NA; CDR3nt: TGTGCCAGCAGCTTACTGACAGGGACGGAGACCCAGTACTTC; CDR3aa: CASSLLTGTETQYF
j_gene: TRBJ2-3; d_gene: TRBD1; v_gene: TRBV27; abundance: NA; CDR3nt: TGTGCCAGCAGGCGACAGGGCTTGAGGGCAGATACGCAGTATTTT; CDR3aa: CASRRQGLRADTQYF
j_gene: TRBJ2-4; d_gene: TRBD1; v_gene: TRBV27; abundance: NA; CDR3nt: TGTGCCAGCAGTGCCCGGACAGGGAATGGGAAAAACATTCAGTACTTC; CDR3aa: CASSARTGNGKNIQYF
j_gene: TRBJ2-7; d_gene: TRBD2; v_gene: TRBV7-9; abundance: NA; CDR3nt: TGTGCCAGCAGCTTAATCGTAGCGGGAGCTCCGAGAGAGCAGTACTTC; CDR3aa: CASSLIVAGAPREQYF